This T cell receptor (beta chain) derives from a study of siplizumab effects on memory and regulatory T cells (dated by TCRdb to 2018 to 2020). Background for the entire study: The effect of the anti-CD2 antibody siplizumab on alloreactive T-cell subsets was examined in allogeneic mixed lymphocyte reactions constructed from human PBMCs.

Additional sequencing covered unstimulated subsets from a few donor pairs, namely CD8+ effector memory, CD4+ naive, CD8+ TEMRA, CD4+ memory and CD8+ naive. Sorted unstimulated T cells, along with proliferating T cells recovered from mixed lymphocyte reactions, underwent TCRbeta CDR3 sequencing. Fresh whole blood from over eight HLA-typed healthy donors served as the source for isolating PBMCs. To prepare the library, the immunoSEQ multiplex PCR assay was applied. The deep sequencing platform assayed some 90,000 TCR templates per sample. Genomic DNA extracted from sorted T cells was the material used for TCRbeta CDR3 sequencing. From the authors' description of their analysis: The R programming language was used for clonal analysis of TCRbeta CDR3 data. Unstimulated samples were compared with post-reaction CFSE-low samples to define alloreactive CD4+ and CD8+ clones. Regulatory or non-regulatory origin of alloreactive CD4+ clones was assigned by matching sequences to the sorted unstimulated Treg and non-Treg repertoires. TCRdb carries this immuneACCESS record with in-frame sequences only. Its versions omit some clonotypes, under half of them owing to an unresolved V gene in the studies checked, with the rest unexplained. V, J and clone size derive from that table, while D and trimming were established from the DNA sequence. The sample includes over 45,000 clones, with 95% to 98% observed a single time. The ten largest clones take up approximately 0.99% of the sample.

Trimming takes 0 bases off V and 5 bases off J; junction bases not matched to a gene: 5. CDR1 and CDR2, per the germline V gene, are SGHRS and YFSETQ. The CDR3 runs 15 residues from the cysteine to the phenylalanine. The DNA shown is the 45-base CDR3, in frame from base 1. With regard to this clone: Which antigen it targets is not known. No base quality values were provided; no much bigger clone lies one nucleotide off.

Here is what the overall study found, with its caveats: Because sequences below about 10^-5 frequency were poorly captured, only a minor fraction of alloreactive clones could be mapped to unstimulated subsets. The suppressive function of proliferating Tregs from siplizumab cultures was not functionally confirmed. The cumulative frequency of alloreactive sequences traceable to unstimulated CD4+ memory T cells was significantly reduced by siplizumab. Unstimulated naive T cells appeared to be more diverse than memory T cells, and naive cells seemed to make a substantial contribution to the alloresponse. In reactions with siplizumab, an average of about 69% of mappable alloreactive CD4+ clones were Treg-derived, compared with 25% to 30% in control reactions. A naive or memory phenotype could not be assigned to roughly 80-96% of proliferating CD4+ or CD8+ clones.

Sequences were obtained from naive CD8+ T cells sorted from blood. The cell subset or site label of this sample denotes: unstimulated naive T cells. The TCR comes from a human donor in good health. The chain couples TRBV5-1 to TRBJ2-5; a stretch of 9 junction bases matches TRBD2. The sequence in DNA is TGCGCCAGCAGCTTGGGAGCGGGAGGTGGGGAGACCCAGTACTTC. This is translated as CASSLGAGGGETQYF.